This T cell receptor beta chain appears in the sequencing data of a study of shared clonotypes between healthy human individuals. The assay was immunoSEQ multiplex PCR, and TCRdb's table has in-frame clones only and misses some. The sample has some 2,000,000 clones, about 94% seen once; the top ten hold 0.13%. This clone showed up just a few times. Trimming took off 5 bases at V and 7 bases at J, with 14 bases between the two ends. Germline V CDR1 and CDR2: LNHDA, SQIVND (reference sequence). The CDR3 covers 13 residues. Sequencing used naive CD4+ T cells sorted from blood. Subset of the sample: CD45RA+ positively selected. The sequence derives from a young man in good health. The V gene is TRBV19, the J gene TRBJ1-1; D possibly corresponds to TRBD1 (5 bases). DNA of the CDR3: TGTGCCAGTAGTGAGGGACCCCGGATTGAAGCTTTCTTT. Translated, it gives CASSEGPRIEAFF.